One and the same sample provided the 5 T cell receptor beta chains below, sequenced in a study of T cell responses to AZD1222 COVID-19 vaccine. Sequencing was performed with immunoSEQ multiplex PCR; in TCRdb, only in-frame clones are kept and a portion is missing. The sample lists approximately 130,000 clones, 90% to 95% seen once, with 1.5% to 2% in the top ten. The sample here was peripheral blood, taken on day 0 of AZD1222 vaccination. These receptors came from an adult in good health.

The chain recombines TRBV4-3 with TRBJ1-1; D gene uncertain. CDR1 is LGHNA, CDR2 YSLEER, per germline. The ends were cut back, 0 bases at V and 2 bases at J, with 10 bases in the middle. CDR3 length: 15 amino acids. The CDR3 reads CASSQERILNTEAFF. In DNA form, the CDR3 reads TGCGCCAGCAGCCAAGAAAGGATATTAAACACTGAAGCTTTCTTT.

The chain is built from TRBV7-6 and TRBJ1-5; D remains unclear. This CDR3 comprises 14 residues. Germline CDR1 is SGHVS and CDR2 is FNYEAQ. V lost 5 bases to trimming and J lost 4 bases, with 12 bases between them. The CDR3 nucleotides are TGTGCCAGCAGCCCGCCGGGCCCTAATCAGCCCCAGCATTTT. It specifies CASSPPGPNQPQHF.

CDR3 sequence reads: CASSLLKATNTEAFF. The CDR3, as DNA: TGTGCCAGCAGCTTACTTAAGGCAACTAACACTGAAGCTTTCTTT. This chain connects TRBV6-5 to TRBJ1-1; D gene uncertain. The CDR3 runs 15 residues. CDR1 and CDR2 (germline): MNHEY, SVGAGI. V gave up 6 bases and J gave up 2 bases, with 16 bases separating them.

The rearrangement uses TRBV18 and TRBJ1-1; D possibly corresponds to TRBD1 (5 bases). Germline V CDR1 and CDR2: KGHSH, LQKENI. The V and J ends lost 0 bases and 0 bases respectively, with 11 bases between them. There are 16 residues in the CDR3. The CDR3, as DNA: TGTGCCAGCTCACCACCGTTGCAGGGCATGAACACTGAAGCTTTCTTT. It codes for CASSPPLQGMNTEAFF.

This rearrangement joins TRBV12-2 to TRBJ1-2; the table assigns TRBD1, which was not confirmed against the DNA. TRBV12-2 has pseudogene status. The CDR3 is 11 amino acids. The CDR3 loop reads CASRLDRGYTF. The CDR3, as DNA: TGTGCAAGTCGCTTAGACAGGGGCTACACCTTC.